This record looks at one T cell receptor (beta chain) sequence and its context. The antigen is undetermined. The data derive from a study of vaccination effects on CD4 cells after COVID-19. The overall study: Post-vaccine sample collection fell at a median of 72 days after the second dose.

Study conclusions and caveats: In healthy vaccinees, only 1 of 255 vaccine-induced clones cross-reacted with common cold coronaviruses.

Scientists isolated CD4+ T cells after a roughly 9-day culture period ended. All study participants received two doses of BNT162b2 or mRNA-1273 vaccine. The healthy vaccine recipients, who had no prior SARS-CoV-2 infection, showed negative nucleocapsid antibodies. Cultures received IL-2 medium that replaced half the medium on days 3 and 7. Germline CDR1 SGHTS, CDR2 YDEGEE. V was trimmed by 4 bases and J by 0 bases, leaving 11 bases between them. The CDR3 has 15 amino acids. Only in-frame clones appear in the TCRdb table, and some are missing; sequencing was by immunoSEQ multiplex PCR. The sample has approximately 61,000 clones; 78% are singletons.

This receptor was taken from a human donor who received a COVID-19 vaccine. The chain employs TRBV5-8 and TRBJ1-3; no clear D. The specimen was CD4+ T cells from PBMCs cultured without peptide, collected after COVID-19 vaccination. The CDR3 loop is CASSPDKNSGNTIYF. In DNA, the CDR3 is TGTGCCAGCAGCCCAGACAAAAACTCTGGAAACACCATATATTTT.